This T cell receptor beta chain was obtained from a study of blood T cell repertoires in COVID-19. Study in general: Whether acute or convalescent, the COVID-19 samples came from the United States, Italy and Spain.

In the original processing: Estimation of nucleated cell counts was performed using reference gene primer amplification. Repertoires were generated with immunoSEQ multiplex PCR, while TCRdb's copy carries only in-frame clones and drops some. V and J calls and clone size follow that table, whereas D and trimming were derived from the DNA. This sample yields more than 55,000 clones, of which 85% to 95% are seen a single time; 4.6% belongs to the top ten. Germline V gene lookup returns CDR1 KGHDR and CDR2 SFDVKD. V was trimmed by 7 bases and J by 4 bases, leaving 16 bases between them. This CDR3 comprises 14 residues.

Sequencing was done on a sample of peripheral blood. The V and J genes are TRBV24-1 and TRBJ2-7; D is perhaps TRBD2 (5 bases). The clonotype comes from a man in his fifties or sixties with active COVID-19. The CDR3 here is CATSRTGPNYEQYF. CDR3 nucleotide sequence: TGTGCCACCAGCCGGACTGGGCCGAATTACGAGCAGTACTTC.